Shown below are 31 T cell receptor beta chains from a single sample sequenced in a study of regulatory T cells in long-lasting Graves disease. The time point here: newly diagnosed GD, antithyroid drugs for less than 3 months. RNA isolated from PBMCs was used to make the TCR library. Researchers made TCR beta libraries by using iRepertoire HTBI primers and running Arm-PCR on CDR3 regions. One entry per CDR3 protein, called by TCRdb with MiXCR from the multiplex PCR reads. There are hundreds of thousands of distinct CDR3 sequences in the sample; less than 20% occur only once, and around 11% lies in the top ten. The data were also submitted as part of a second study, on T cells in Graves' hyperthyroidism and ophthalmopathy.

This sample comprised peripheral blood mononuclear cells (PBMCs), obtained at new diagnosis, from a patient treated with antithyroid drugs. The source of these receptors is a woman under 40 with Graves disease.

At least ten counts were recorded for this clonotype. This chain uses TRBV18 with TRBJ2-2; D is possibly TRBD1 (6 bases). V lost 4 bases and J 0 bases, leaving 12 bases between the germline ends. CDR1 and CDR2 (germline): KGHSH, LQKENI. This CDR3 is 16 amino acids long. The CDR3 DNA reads TGTGCCAGCTCACTATGGGACACGCCGAACACCGGGGAGCTGTTTTTT. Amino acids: CASSLWDTPNTGELFF.

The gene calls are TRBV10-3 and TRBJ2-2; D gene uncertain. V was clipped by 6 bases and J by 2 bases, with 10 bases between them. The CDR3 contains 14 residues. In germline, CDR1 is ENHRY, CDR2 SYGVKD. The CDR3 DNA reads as TGTGCCATCAGAGGAGCAGATAACACCGGGGAGCTGTTTTTT. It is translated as CAIRGADNTGELFF.

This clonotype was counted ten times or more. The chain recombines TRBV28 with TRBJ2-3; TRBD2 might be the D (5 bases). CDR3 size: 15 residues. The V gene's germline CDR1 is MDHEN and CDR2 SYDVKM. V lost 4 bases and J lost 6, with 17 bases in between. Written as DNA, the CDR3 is TGTGCCAGCAGTTCCCCCGGGGAAGGGATTGATACGCAGTATTTT. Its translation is CASSSPGEGIDTQYF.

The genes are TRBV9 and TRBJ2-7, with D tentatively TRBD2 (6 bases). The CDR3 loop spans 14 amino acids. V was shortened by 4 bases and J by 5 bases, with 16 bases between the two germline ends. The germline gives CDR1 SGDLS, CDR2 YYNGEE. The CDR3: CASSPSTSLHEQYF. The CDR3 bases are TGTGCCAGCAGCCCATCGACTAGTTTACACGAGCAGTACTTC.

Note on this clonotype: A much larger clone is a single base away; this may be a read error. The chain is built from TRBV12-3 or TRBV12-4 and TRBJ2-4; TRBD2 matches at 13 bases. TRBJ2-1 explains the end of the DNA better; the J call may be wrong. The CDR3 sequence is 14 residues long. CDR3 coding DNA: TGTGCCAGCAGTCACGACACTAGCGGGAGGGCCCAGTTCTTC. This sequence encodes CASSHDTSGRAQFF.

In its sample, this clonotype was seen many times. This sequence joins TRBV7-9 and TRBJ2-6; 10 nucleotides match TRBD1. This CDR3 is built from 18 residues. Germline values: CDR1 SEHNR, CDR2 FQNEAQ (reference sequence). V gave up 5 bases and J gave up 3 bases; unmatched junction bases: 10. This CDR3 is CASSPLGQGLYGANVLTF. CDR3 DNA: TGTGCCAGCAGCCCCCTGGGACAGGGGCTTTATGGGGCCAACGTCCTGACTTTC.

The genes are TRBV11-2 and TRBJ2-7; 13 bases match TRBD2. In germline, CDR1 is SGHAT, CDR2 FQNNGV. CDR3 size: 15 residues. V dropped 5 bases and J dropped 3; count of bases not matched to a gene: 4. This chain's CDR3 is CASSPGTSGVYEQYF. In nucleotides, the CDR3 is TGTGCCAGCAGCCCTGGGACTAGCGGGGTCTACGAGCAGTACTTC. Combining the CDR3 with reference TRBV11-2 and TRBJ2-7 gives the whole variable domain EAGVAQSPRYKIIEKRQSVAFWCNPISGHATLYWYQQILGQGPKLLIQFQNNGVVDDSQLPKDRFSAERLKGVDSTLKIQPAKLEDSAVYLCASSPGTSGVYEQYFGPGTRLTVT.

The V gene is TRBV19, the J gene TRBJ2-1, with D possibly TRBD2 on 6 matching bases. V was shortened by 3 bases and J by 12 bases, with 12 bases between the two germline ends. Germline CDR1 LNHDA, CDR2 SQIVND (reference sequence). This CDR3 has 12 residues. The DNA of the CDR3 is TGTGCCAGTAGTATCGGCGGGGATGGGCAGTTCTTC. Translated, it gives CASSIGGDGQFF.

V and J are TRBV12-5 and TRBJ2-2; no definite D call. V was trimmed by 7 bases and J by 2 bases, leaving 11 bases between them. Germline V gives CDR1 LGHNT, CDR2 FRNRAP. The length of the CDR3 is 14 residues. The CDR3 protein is CASVTAINTGELFF. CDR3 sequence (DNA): TGTGCTAGTGTGACGGCTATTAACACCGGGGAGCTGTTTTTT.

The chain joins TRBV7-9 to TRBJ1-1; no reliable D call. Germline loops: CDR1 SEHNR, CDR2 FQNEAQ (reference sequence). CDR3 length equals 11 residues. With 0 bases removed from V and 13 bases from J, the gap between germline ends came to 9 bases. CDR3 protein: CASSLATPVFF. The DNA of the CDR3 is TGTGCCAGCAGCTTAGCGACTCCGGTTTTCTTT. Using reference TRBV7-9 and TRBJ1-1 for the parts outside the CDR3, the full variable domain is DTGVSQNPRHKITKRGQNVTFRCDPISEHNRLYWYRQTLGQGPEFLTYFQNEAQLEKSRLLSDRFSAERPKGSFSTLEIQRTEQGDSAMYLCASSLATPVFFGQGTRLTVV.

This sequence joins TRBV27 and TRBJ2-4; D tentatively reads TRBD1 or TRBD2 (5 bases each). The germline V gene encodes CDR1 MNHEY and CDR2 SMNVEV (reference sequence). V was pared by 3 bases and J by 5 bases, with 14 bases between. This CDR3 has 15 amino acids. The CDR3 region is CASSLQGWDQNIQYF. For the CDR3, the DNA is TGTGCCAGCAGTTTGCAGGGTTGGGACCAAAACATTCAGTACTTC.

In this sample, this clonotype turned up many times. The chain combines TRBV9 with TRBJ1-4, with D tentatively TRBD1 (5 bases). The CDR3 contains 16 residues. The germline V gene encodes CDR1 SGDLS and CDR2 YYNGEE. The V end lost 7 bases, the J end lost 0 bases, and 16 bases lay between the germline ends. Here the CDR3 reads CASGGDPFATNEKLFF. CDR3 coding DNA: TGTGCCAGCGGAGGGGACCCTTTCGCAACTAATGAAAAACTGTTTTTT.

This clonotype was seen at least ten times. The CDR3 nucleotides read TGCGCCAGCAGCTTGGAACTAGCGGGAGGAGAAGAGCAGTTCTTC. Its protein is CASSLELAGGEEQFF. This sequence joins TRBV5-1 and TRBJ2-1, with 12 bases fitting TRBD2. This CDR3 spans 15 amino acids. After removal of 0 bases from V and 10 bases from J, the junction contained 5 bases not matched to a gene. CDR1 and CDR2 (germline): SGHRS, YFSETQ.

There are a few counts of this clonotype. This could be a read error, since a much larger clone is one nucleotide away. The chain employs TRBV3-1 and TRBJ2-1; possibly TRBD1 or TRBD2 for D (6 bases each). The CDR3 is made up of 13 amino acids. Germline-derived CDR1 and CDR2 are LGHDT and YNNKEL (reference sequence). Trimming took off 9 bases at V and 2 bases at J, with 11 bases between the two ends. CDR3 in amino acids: CASGGQTYNEQFF. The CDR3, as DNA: TGTGCCAGTGGGGGGCAGACCTACAATGAGCAGTTCTTC.

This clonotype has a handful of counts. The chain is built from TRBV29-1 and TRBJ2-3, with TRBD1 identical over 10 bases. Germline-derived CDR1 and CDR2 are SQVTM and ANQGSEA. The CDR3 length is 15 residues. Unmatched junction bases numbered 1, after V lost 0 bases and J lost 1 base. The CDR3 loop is CSVEDGTGGTDTQYF. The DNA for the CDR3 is TGCAGCGTTGAAGACGGGACAGGGGGCACAGATACGCAGTATTTT.

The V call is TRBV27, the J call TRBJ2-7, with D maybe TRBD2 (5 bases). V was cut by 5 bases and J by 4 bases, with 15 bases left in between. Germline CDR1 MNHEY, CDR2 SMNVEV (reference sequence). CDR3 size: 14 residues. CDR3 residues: CASSPGFSLYEQYF. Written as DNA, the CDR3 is TGTGCCAGCAGTCCGGGATTTAGCCTTTACGAGCAGTACTTC.

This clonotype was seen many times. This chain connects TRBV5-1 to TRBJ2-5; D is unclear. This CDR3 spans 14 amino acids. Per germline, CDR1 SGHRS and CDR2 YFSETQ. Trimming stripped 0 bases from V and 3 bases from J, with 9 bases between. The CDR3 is CASSLGAAKETQYF. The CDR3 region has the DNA TGCGCCAGCAGCTTGGGGGCAGCCAAAGAGACCCAGTACTTC.

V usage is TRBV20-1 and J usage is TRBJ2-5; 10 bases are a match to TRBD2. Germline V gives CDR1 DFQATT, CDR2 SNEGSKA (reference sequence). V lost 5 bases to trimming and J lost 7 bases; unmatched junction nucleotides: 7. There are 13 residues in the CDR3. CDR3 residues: CSAVGLADGTQYF. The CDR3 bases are TGCAGTGCTGTAGGACTAGCGGACGGGACCCAGTACTTC.

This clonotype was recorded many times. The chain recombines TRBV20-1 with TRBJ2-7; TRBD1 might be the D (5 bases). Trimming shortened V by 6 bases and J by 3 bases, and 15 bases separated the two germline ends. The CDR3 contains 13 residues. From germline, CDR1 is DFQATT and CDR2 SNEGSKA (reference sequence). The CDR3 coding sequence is TGCAGTGCCCTACCCGCAGGGTACTACGAGCAGTACTTC. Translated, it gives CSALPAGYYEQYF.

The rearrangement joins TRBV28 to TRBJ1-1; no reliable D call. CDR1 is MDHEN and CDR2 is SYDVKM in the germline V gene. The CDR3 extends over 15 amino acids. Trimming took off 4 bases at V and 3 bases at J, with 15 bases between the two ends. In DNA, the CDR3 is TGTGCCAGCAGTTCCCCCGGGGTGGGATACACTGAAGCTTTCTTT. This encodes CASSSPGVGYTEAFF.

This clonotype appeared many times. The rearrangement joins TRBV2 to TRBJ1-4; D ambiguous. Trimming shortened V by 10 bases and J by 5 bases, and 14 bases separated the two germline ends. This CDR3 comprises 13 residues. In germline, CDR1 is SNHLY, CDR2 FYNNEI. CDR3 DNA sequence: TGTGCCACCCTATATGGCGGGAATGAAAAACTGTTTTTT. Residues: CATLYGGNEKLFF.

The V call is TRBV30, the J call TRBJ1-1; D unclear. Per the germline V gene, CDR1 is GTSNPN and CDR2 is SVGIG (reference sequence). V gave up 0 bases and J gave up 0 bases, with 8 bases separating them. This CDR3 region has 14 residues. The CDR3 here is CAWSVRGVNTEAFF. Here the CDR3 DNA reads TGTGCCTGGAGTGTACGGGGAGTGAACACTGAAGCTTTCTTT.

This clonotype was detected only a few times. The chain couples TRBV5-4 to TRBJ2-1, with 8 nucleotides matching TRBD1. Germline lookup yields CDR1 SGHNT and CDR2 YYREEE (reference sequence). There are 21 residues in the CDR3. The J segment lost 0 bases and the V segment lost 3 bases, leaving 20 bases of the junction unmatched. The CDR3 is CASSWVLGGQGKRGSYNEQFF. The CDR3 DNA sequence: TGTGCCAGCAGCTGGGTCCTAGGTGGACAGGGTAAGAGAGGCTCCTACAATGAGCAGTTCTTC.

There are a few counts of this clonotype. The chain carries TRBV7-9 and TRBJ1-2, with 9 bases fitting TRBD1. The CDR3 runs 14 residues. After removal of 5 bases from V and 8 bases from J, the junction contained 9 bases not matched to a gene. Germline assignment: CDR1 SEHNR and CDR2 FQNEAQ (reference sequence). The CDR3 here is CASSPRDRAGGYTF. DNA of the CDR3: TGTGCCAGCAGCCCCCGGGACAGGGCCGGCGGCTACACCTTC.

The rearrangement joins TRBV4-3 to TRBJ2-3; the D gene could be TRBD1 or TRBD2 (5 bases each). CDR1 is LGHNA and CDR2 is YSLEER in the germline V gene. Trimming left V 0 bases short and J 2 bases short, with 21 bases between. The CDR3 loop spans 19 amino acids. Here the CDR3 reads CASSQETGGTGTYTDTQYF. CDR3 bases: TGCGCCAGCAGCCAAGAAACAGGAGGAACGGGGACCTACACAGATACGCAGTATTTT.

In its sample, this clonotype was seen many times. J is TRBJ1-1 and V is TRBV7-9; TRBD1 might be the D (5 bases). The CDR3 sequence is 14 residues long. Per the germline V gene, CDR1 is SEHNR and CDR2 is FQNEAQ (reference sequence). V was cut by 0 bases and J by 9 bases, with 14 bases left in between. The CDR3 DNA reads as TGTGCCAGCAGCTTAGCGACAGACCTACCTAAAGCTTTCTTT. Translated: CASSLATDLPKAFF.

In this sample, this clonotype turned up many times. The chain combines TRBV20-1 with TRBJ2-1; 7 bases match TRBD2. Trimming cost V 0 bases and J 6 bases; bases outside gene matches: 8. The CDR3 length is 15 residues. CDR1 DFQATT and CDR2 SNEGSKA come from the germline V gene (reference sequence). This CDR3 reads CSARDVGSGRNEQFF. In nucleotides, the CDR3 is TGCAGTGCTAGAGATGTTGGTAGCGGGCGCAATGAGCAGTTCTTC.

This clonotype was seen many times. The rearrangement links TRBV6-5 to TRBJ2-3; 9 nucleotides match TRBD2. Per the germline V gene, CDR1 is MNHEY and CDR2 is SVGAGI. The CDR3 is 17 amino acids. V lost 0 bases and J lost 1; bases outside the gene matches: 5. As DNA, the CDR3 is TGTGCCAGCAGTTACTCGACACTAGCGGGCCGCACAGATACGCAGTATTTT. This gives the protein CASSYSTLAGRTDTQYF.

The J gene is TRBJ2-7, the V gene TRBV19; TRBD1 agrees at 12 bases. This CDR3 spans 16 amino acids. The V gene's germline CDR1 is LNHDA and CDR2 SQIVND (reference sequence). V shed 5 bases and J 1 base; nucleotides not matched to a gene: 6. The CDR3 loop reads CASSAGTGGRSYEQYF. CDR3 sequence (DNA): TGTGCCAGTAGTGCCGGGACAGGGGGCAGGTCCTACGAGCAGTACTTC.

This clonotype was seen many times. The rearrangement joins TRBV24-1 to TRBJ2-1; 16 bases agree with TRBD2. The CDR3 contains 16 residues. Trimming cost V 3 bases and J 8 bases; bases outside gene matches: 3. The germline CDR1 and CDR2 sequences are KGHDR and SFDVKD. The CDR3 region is CATSDPGLAGGYEQFF. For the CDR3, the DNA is TGTGCCACCAGTGATCCGGGACTAGCGGGAGGGTATGAGCAGTTCTTC.

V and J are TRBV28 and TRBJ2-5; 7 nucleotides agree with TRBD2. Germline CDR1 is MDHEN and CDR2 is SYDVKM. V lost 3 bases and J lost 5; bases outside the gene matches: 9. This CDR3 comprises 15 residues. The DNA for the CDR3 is TGTGCCAGCAGTTTTTCGGGGGAGGGCCAGGAGACCCAGTACTTC. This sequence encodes CASSFSGEGQETQYF.